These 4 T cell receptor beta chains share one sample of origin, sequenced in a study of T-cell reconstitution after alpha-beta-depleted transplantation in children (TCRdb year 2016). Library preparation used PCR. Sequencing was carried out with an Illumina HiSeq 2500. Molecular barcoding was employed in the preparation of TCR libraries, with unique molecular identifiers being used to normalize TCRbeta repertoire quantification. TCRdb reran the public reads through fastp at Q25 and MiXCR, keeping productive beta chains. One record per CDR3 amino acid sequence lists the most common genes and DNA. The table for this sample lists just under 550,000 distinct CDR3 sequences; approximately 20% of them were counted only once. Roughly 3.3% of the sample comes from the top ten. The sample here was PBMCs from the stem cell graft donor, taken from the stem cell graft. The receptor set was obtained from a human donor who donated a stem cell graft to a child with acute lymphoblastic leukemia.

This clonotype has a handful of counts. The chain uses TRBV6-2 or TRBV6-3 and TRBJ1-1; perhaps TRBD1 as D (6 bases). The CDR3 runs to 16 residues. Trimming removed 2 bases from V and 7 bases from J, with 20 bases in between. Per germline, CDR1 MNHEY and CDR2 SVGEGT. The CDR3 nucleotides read TGTGCCAGCAGTTACGGTATAAACGGGGGGCCGAGTGAAGCTTTCTTT. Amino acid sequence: CASSYGINGGPSEAFF.

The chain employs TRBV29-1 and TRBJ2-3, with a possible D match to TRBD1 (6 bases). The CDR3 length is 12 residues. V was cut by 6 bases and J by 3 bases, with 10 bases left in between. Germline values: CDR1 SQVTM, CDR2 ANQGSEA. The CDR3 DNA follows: TGCAGCGTGGGCCAGGGGACAGATACGCAGTATTTT. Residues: CSVGQGTDTQYF.

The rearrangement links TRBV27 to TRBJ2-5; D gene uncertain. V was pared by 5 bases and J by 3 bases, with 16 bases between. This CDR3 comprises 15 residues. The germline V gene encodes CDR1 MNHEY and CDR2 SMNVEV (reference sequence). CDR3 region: CASSARVTAKETQYF. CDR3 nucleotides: TGTGCCAGCAGTGCCCGGGTCACGGCCAAAGAGACCCAGTACTTC.

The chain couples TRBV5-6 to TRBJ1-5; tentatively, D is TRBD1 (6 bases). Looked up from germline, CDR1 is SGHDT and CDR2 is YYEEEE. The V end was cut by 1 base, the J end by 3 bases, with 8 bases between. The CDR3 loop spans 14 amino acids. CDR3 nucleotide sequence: TGTGCCAGCAGCTTGACAGGGTACAATCAGCCCCAGCATTTT. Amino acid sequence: CASSLTGYNQPQHF.